The next 22 T cell receptor beta chains were all read from a single sample in a study of breast tumors, draining lymph nodes, adjacent tissues. The lymph nodes were axillary draining lymph nodes from breast cancer patients. Each CDR3 protein is one row after TCRdb ran MiXCR on the multiplex PCR reads. The data show about 140,000 distinct CDR3 sequences, with roughly 33% seen just once and 2% to 2.5% held by the top ten. The sequenced material came from axillary lymph node tissue. These receptor sequences come from a female donor with breast cancer. Some clones in this sample may be carry-over from other donors' samples.

The rearrangement joins TRBV6-5 to TRBJ2-3, with 8 bases fitting TRBD2. Germline V lookup: CDR1 MNHEY, CDR2 SVGAGI. There are 15 residues in the CDR3. The V segment lost 5 bases and the J segment 3 bases; nucleotides outside the gene matches: 7. The CDR3 sequence is CASSLRGGVTDTQYF. The CDR3 DNA sequence: TGTGCCAGCAGTCTTCGGGGGGGCGTAACAGATACGCAGTATTTT.

This clonotype was detected many times. The rearrangement joins TRBV15 to TRBJ1-2, with TRBD1 matching 8 bases. Germline CDR1 LNHNV, CDR2 YYDKDF (reference sequence). The CDR3 consists of 16 residues. With 4 bases clipped from V and 4 bases from J, the junction kept 11 bases outside the gene matches. The CDR3 protein is CATSTRGDRGSYGYTF. CDR3 coding DNA: TGTGCCACCAGCACTCGGGGCGACAGGGGAAGCTATGGCTACACCTTC. Looking up the rest from reference TRBV15 and TRBJ1-2 gives the full variable domain: DAMVIQNPRYQVTQFGKPVTLSCSQTLNHNVMYWYQQKSSQAPKLLFHYYDKDFNNEADTPDNFQSRRPNTSFCFLDIRSPGLGDTAMYLCATSTRGDRGSYGYTFGSGTRLTVV.

Ten or more counts support this clonotype. J is TRBJ2-5 and V is TRBV5-8, with D perhaps matching TRBD2 (6 bases). Germline lookup yields CDR1 SGHTS and CDR2 YDEGEE. CDR3 length: 16 amino acids. V dropped 1 base and J dropped 1 base, with 14 bases sitting between them. CDR3 sequence (DNA): TGTGCCAGCAGCTTGCCGGGATCGGGGGTCCAAGAGACCCAGTACTTC. Its translation: CASSLPGSGVQETQYF.

This clonotype has at least ten counts. The chain links TRBV6-2 or TRBV6-3 to TRBJ1-2; 12 bases line up with TRBD1. Looked up from germline, CDR1 is MNHEY and CDR2 is SVGEGT. Trimming removed 5 bases from V and 8 bases from J; junction bases left unmatched: 3. This CDR3 contains 13 residues. CDR3 region: CASSGTGGGGYTF. CDR3 DNA sequence: TGTGCCAGCAGTGGGACAGGGGGCGGCGGCTACACCTTC.

This clonotype was detected ten times or more. The chain joins TRBV6-1 to TRBJ2-1, with D maybe TRBD2 (6 bases). Trimming stripped 4 bases from V and 0 bases from J, with 13 bases between. CDR3 size: 16 residues. Germline assignment: CDR1 MNHNS and CDR2 SASEGT. CDR3 DNA sequence: TGTGCCAGCAGTGGGGGACTTTCCTTCTCCTACAATGAGCAGTTCTTC. Translated: CASSGGLSFSYNEQFF.

The chain uses TRBV7-9 and TRBJ2-7, with TRBD1 identical over 9 bases. Germline V gene data show CDR1 as SEHNR and CDR2 as FQNEAQ (reference sequence). This CDR3 has 16 residues. Written as DNA, the CDR3 is TGTGCTAGCAGCCTACGACAGGGGGGGACATCCTACGAGCAGTACGTC. Translated, it gives CASSLRQGGTSYEQYV.

This clonotype was seen only a few times. The rearrangement joins TRBV5-1 to TRBJ1-1; tentative D call: TRBD1 (5 bases). V was shortened by 4 bases and J by 2 bases, with 12 bases between the two germline ends. The length of the CDR3 is 14 residues. Germline values: CDR1 SGHRS, CDR2 YFSETQ. CDR3 sequence reads: CASSLEGPNTEAFF. CDR3 in DNA: TGCGCCAGCAGCCTGGAGGGGCCTAACACTGAAGCTTTCTTT.

About this clonotype: The junction and the germline gene differ at one end; a read error may be behind it. The CDR3 is CASSTRGTIGETQHF. The CDR3 coding sequence is TGCGCCAGCAGCACACGCGGTACTATCGGAGAGACCCAGCACTTC. V usage is TRBV7-2 and J usage is TRBJ2-5; D is undetermined. The CDR3 length is 15 residues. The germline CDR1 and CDR2 sequences are SGHTA and FQGNSA.

On this clonotype: A read error may account for a junction end that differs from germline. V is TRBV25-1 and J is TRBJ2-2; TRBD1 agrees at 7 bases. From germline, CDR1 is MGHDK and CDR2 SYGVNS. The CDR3 is made up of 15 amino acids. CDR3 in DNA: TGTGCCAGCGGCTACAGGGGAACGAACACCGGGGAGCTGGTTTTT. Protein sequence: CASGYRGTNTGELVF.

This clonotype was detected ten times or more. V gene TRBV5-1 combines with J gene TRBJ2-3; D is perhaps TRBD2 (5 bases). The CDR3 covers 17 residues. Per the germline V gene, CDR1 is SGHRS and CDR2 is YFSETQ. V dropped 0 bases and J dropped 2 bases, with 16 bases sitting between them. CDR3 sequence reads: CASSLAFAGVTTDTQYF. CDR3 nucleotides: TGCGCCAGCAGCTTGGCCTTTGCGGGCGTAACCACAGATACGCAGTATTTT.

This clonotype was recorded many times. V gene TRBV6-1 combines with J gene TRBJ1-2, with D tentatively TRBD1 (5 bases). Per the germline V gene, CDR1 is MNHNS and CDR2 is SASEGT. Trimming removed 5 bases at V and 3 bases at J, with 22 bases between. This CDR3 contains 17 residues. The chain's CDR3 is CASSHPGLVRGHYGYTF. The CDR3 bases are TGTGCCAGCAGTCACCCCGGGTTAGTACGGGGACACTATGGCTACACCTTC.

There are a few counts of this clonotype. The chain combines TRBV19 with TRBJ1-1; D unresolved. Per the germline V gene, CDR1 is LNHDA and CDR2 is SQIVND (reference sequence). V gave up 6 bases and J gave up 3 bases, with 11 bases separating them. This CDR3 comprises 13 residues. The CDR3 bases are TGTGCCAGTAGAGGCGACGGGGACACTGAAGCTTTCTTT. Translated: CASRGDGDTEAFF.

Ten or more counts support this clonotype. CDR3 region: CAISAGESNQPQHF. CDR3 nucleotide sequence: TGTGCCATCAGTGCAGGGGAGAGCAATCAGCCCCAGCATTTT. The V gene is TRBV10-3, the J gene TRBJ1-5, with a tentative D call TRBD1 (6 bases). There are 14 residues in the CDR3. The V and J ends lost 4 bases and 1 base respectively, with 8 bases between them. In germline, CDR1 is ENHRY, CDR2 SYGVKD.

Notes on this clonotype: Since no conserved phenylalanine or tryptophan closes the CDR3, a read error is the likely cause. This chain links TRBV11-2 with TRBJ1-3, with a weak D call TRBD1 (5 bases). The V gene's germline CDR1 is SGHAT and CDR2 FQNNGV. The CDR3 contains 15 residues. V lost 5 bases and J 4 bases, leaving 15 bases between the germline ends. DNA for the CDR3: TGTGCCAGCAGCCCCTTTGAGGGGTCCGGAAACACCATATATCTT. This sequence encodes CASSPFEGSGNTIYL.

Ten or more counts support this clonotype. The chain couples TRBV24-1 to TRBJ2-1, with 10 bases identical to TRBD1. The CDR3 extends over 15 amino acids. Trimming at V came to 3 bases and at J to 4 bases, leaving 2 bases not matched to a gene. Germline-derived CDR1 and CDR2 are KGHDR and SFDVKD. In DNA, the CDR3 is TGTGCCACCAGTGATAAGGACAGGGGGTACAATGAGCAGTTCTTC. Protein sequence: CATSDKDRGYNEQFF.

This clonotype has at least ten counts. This sequence joins TRBV6-6 and TRBJ2-7; D possibly uses TRBD1 or TRBD2 (5 bases each). The CDR3 covers 14 residues. Between the trimmed V and J ends, which lost 0 bases and 6 bases, there was a span of 12 bases. CDR1 and CDR2 from the germline V gene are MNHNY and SVGAGI (reference sequence). This CDR3 is CASSYSLGTVEQYV. CDR3 sequence (DNA): TGTGCCAGCAGTTACTCTCTAGGGACGGTCGAGCAGTACGTC.

This clonotype was recorded many times. This sequence joins TRBV7-2 and TRBJ1-3; no clear D. The germline gives CDR1 SGHTA, CDR2 FQGNSA. Deletions cut 4 bases from V and 8 bases from J, with 21 bases between. This CDR3 is built from 16 residues. The CDR3 coding sequence is TGTGCCAGCAGCTCCGAGGGCGGCGGTATTTGGGACACCATATATTTT. Translation gives CASSSEGGGIWDTIYF.

This clonotype was counted at least ten times. V is TRBV30 and J is TRBJ2-1; no definite D call. Trimming pared 2 bases from V and 9 bases from J, leaving 14 bases between. This CDR3 region has 13 residues. CDR1 and CDR2 (germline): GTSNPN, SVGIG (reference sequence). CDR3 region: CAWSTGGRVEQFF. The CDR3 DNA reads TGTGCCTGGAGTACCGGCGGAAGGGTTGAGCAGTTCTTC.

This clonotype showed up many times. The rearrangement links TRBV7-3 to TRBJ2-2; 11 bases align to TRBD1. The junction had 8 bases not matched to a gene; V was cut back by 5 bases and J by 6 bases. Looked up from germline, CDR1 is SGHTA and CDR2 is FQGTGA. The CDR3 length is 16 residues. The CDR3 DNA follows: TGTGCCAGCAGCGCTGGACAGGGGGCCTTATCCGGGGAGCTGTTTTTT. Its protein product is CASSAGQGALSGELFF.

This clonotype has a count of ten or more. The chain uses TRBV5-6 and TRBJ1-4; D uncertain. Deletions cut 0 bases from V and 1 base from J, with 4 bases between. CDR3 length: 14 residues. Germline V gene lookup returns CDR1 SGHDT and CDR2 YYEEEE. This chain's CDR3 is CASSLDGTNEKLFF. CDR3 coding DNA: TGTGCCAGCAGCTTGGACGGAACTAATGAAAAACTGTTTTTT.

This clonotype has only a few counts. CDR3 sequence reads: CASSGGQLNTEAFF. Written as DNA, the CDR3 is TGTGCCAGCAGCGGGGGACAGCTGAACACTGAAGCTTTCTTT. The genes are TRBV5-8 and TRBJ1-1; 7 nucleotides agree with TRBD1. The germline V gene has CDR1 SGHTS and CDR2 YDEGEE. This CDR3 region has 14 residues. V gave up 4 bases and J gave up 0 bases; unmatched junction bases: 3.

This clonotype came up many times. The rearrangement links TRBV20-1 to TRBJ1-5, with D uncertain. The V end lost 6 bases, the J end lost 7 bases, and 13 bases lay between the germline ends. Germline V gene data show CDR1 as DFQATT and CDR2 as SNEGSKA (reference sequence). The CDR3 is 12 residues long. The CDR3 coding sequence is TGCAGTGCGAACCTACTGGGGCAGCCCCAGCATTTT. The encoded protein is CSANLLGQPQHF.